Following are 23 T cell receptor beta chains from one sample sequenced in a study of T cells after yellow fever vaccination. TCRdb called the 5' RACE reads again in MiXCR, with one record for every CDR3 protein. Of about 45,000 distinct CDR3 sequences in the sample, roughly 7% are singletons; the top ten hold approximately 16%. The starting material was CD8+ T cells not binding an NS4B(214-222) dextramer, sorted from PBMCs, obtained 45 days after the yellow fever booster vaccination. The receptors come from a man under 40 who received the YFV17D yellow fever vaccine.

This clonotype has at least ten counts. The rearrangement uses TRBV15 and TRBJ2-5; D unclear. Looked up from germline, CDR1 is LNHNV and CDR2 is YYDKDF (reference sequence). V was cut by 1 base and J by 5 bases, with 17 bases left in between. The CDR3 totals 16 residues. The CDR3 loop is CATSRVGSTRQETQYF. CDR3 nucleotide sequence: TGTGCCACCAGCAGAGTAGGGTCAACCCGCCAGGAGACCCAGTACTTC.

Many counts were recorded for this clonotype. The chain employs TRBV15 and TRBJ2-7; TRBD1 aligns across 8 bases. This CDR3 has 14 amino acids. Trimming took 0 bases from V and 5 from J; bases not matched to a gene: 3. The V gene's germline CDR1 is LNHNV and CDR2 YYDKDF (reference sequence). The CDR3 region is CATSRDGTGDEQYF. CDR3 nucleotide sequence: TGTGCCACCAGCAGAGATGGGACAGGAGACGAGCAGTACTTC.

This clonotype was counted many times. The CDR3 here is CASSHLESGGDTQYF. The DNA for the CDR3 is TGCGCCAGCAGCCATCTAGAATCCGGGGGCGATACGCAGTATTTT. This sequence joins TRBV4-3 and TRBJ2-3, with D perhaps given as TRBD1 or TRBD2 (6 bases each). Germline CDR1 and CDR2: LGHNA and YSLEER. Between the trimmed V and J ends, which lost 3 bases and 6 bases, there was a span of 16 bases. The CDR3 consists of 15 residues.

This clonotype was found many times. The genes are TRBV29-1 and TRBJ2-1; D not certain. From germline, CDR1 is SQVTM and CDR2 ANQGSEA. V was trimmed by 2 bases and J by 6 bases, leaving 11 bases between them. This CDR3 has 13 residues. The CDR3 DNA sequence: TGCAGCGTTGAATATAGCAGGAGCAATGAGCAGTTCTTC. Translation gives CSVEYSRSNEQFF.

This clonotype was seen at least ten times. This chain links TRBV15 with TRBJ2-3; D is ambiguous. Trimming stripped 6 bases from V and 1 base from J, with 8 bases between. The germline V gene has CDR1 LNHNV and CDR2 YYDKDF (reference sequence). This CDR3 contains 13 residues. The CDR3 DNA reads as TGTGCCACCAGGGAGATGGGCACAGATACGCAGTATTTT. Translating gives CATREMGTDTQYF. The entire variable domain, with the rest obtained from reference TRBV15 and TRBJ2-3, is as follows: DAMVIQNPRYQVTQFGKPVTLSCSQTLNHNVMYWYQQKSSQAPKLLFHYYDKDFNNEADTPDNFQSRRPNTSFCFLDIRSPGLGDTAMYLCATREMGTDTQYFGPGTRLTVL.

This clonotype was observed at least ten times. This sequence joins TRBV3-1 and TRBJ2-5, with D perhaps TRBD1 or TRBD2 (5 bases each). CDR1 is LGHDT, CDR2 YNNKEL, per germline (reference sequence). This CDR3 comprises 14 residues. The V gene lost 8 bases and the J gene lost 3 bases, with 16 bases spanning the gap. The DNA for the CDR3 is TGTGCCAGCTATGGGTTTGGGGGAGAAGAGACCCAGTACTTC. It yields the protein CASYGFGGEETQYF.

This chain connects TRBV29-1 to TRBJ2-2; maybe TRBD1 (6 bases). Germline V gene sequence: CDR1 SQVTM, CDR2 ANQGSEA. The V end was cut by 4 bases, the J end by 1 base, with 16 bases between. CDR3 length: 16 residues. The CDR3 bases are TGCAGCGTTGTCGGGGCTCAGGGGCGGAACACCGGGGAGCTGTTTTTT. It specifies CSVVGAQGRNTGELFF.

This clonotype was recorded many times. This chain links TRBV7-3 with TRBJ2-6; D not certain. Per germline, CDR1 SGHTA and CDR2 FQGTGA. V was trimmed by 2 bases and J by 4 bases, leaving 12 bases between them. The CDR3 runs to 16 residues. CDR3 DNA: TGTGCCAGCAGCTTAGATCCTTCTTACGGGGCCAACGTCCTGACTTTC. Protein product: CASSLDPSYGANVLTF.

In DNA form, the CDR3 reads TGCAGTGCTAGAGCAAGACTAGCGGGAGGGCCTTGGCGTTACAATGAGCAGTTCTTC. It translates to CSARARLAGGPWRYNEQFF. This chain uses TRBV20-1 with TRBJ2-1; 14 bases are a match to TRBD2. This CDR3 region has 19 residues. Germline CDR1 DFQATT, CDR2 SNEGSKA (reference sequence). V dropped 1 base and J dropped 4; count of bases not matched to a gene: 12.

This clonotype was counted many times. The chain joins TRBV29-1 to TRBJ2-7; TRBD2 is a possible D gene (5 bases). The V end lost 4 bases, the J end lost 0 bases, and 22 bases lay between the germline ends. CDR1 and CDR2 from the germline V gene are SQVTM and ANQGSEA. The length of the CDR3 is 17 residues. CDR3 amino acids: CSVGGEVEGRHSYEQYF. CDR3 nucleotide sequence: TGCAGCGTTGGGGGAGAGGTAGAAGGGCGGCACTCCTACGAGCAGTACTTC.

Ten or more counts support this clonotype. V and J are TRBV27 and TRBJ2-3; 9 nucleotides align to TRBD1. CDR3 length: 15 amino acids. Unmatched junction bases numbered 4, after V lost 5 bases and J lost 1 base. CDR1 is MNHEY, CDR2 SMNVEV, per germline (reference sequence). Written as DNA, the CDR3 is TGTGCCAGCAGTACCTGGACAGGGGGCACAGATACGCAGTATTTT. It is translated as CASSTWTGGTDTQYF.

In this sample, this clonotype turned up many times. This rearrangement joins TRBV6-5 to TRBJ2-1, with TRBD2 as a possible D gene (6 bases). This CDR3 is 12 amino acids long. Trimming removed 2 bases at V and 9 bases at J, with 8 bases between. Germline V lookup: CDR1 MNHEY, CDR2 SVGAGI. The CDR3 nucleotides are TGTGCCAGCAGTTACGCGGGGCTTGAGCAGTTCTTC. Translation gives CASSYAGLEQFF.

The sample holds a few counts of this clonotype. The chain uses TRBV7-2 and TRBJ2-1; 9 positions match TRBD2. Trimming took 2 bases from V and 9 from J; bases not matched to a gene: 8. The germline V gene has CDR1 SGHTA and CDR2 FQGNSA. The CDR3 loop spans 15 amino acids. The chain's CDR3 is CASSLFSGSAGEQFF. DNA of the CDR3: TGTGCCAGCAGCTTATTTAGCGGGAGTGCGGGTGAGCAGTTCTTC.

This sequence joins TRBV29-1 and TRBJ2-1; 8 bases fit TRBD1. The V segment lost 3 bases and the J segment 10 bases; nucleotides outside the gene matches: 11. This CDR3 is 14 amino acids long. Germline CDR1 and CDR2: SQVTM and ANQGSEA. The DNA for the CDR3 is TGCAGCGTTGAGGTGGGACAGGTGGGGGTAGAGCAGTTCTTC. This codes for CSVEVGQVGVEQFF.

V and J are TRBV7-6 and TRBJ2-2; TRBD2 matches at 7 bases. Germline CDR1 and CDR2: SGHVS and FNYEAQ. This CDR3 has 17 amino acids. The V segment lost 1 base and the J segment 2 bases; nucleotides outside the gene matches: 7. In nucleotides, the CDR3 is TGTGCCAGCAGCTTAGATGGGGGACTACGCAACACCGGGGAGCTGTTTTTT. Translating it yields CASSLDGGLRNTGELFF. Variable domain in full (rest from reference TRBV7-6 and TRBJ2-2): GAGVSQSPRYKVTKRGQDVALRCDPISGHVSLYWYRQALGQGPEFLTYFNYEAQQDKSGLPNDRFSAERPEGSISTLTIQRTEQRDSAMYRCASSLDGGLRNTGELFFGEGSRLTVL.

This clonotype was detected ten times or more. This rearrangement joins TRBV20-1 to TRBJ2-7; D call uncertain. The CDR3 runs to 9 residues. The V gene lost 6 bases and the J gene lost 4 bases, with 4 bases spanning the gap. Germline values: CDR1 DFQATT, CDR2 SNEGSKA (reference sequence). This CDR3 reads CSATYEQYF. The DNA of the CDR3 is TGCAGTGCGACATACGAGCAGTACTTC.

This rearrangement joins TRBV6-5 to TRBJ2-3; possible D gene TRBD1, 6 bases. Germline CDR1 and CDR2: MNHEY and SVGAGI. Trimming left V 0 bases short and J 2 bases short, with 9 bases between. The length of the CDR3 is 15 residues. CDR3 bases: TGTGCCAGCAGTTACTCGGCAGGGGACACAGATACGCAGTATTTT. Residues: CASSYSAGDTDTQYF.

The chain joins TRBV28 to TRBJ2-1, with unresolved D. The CDR3 sequence is 14 residues long. Per the germline V gene, CDR1 is MDHEN and CDR2 is SYDVKM. Deletions cut 6 bases from V and 1 base from J, with 10 bases between. In nucleotides, the CDR3 is TGTGCCAGCAGCACTGGTAATTCCTACAATGAGCAGTTCTTC. Encoded protein: CASSTGNSYNEQFF. Together with reference TRBV28 and TRBJ2-1, the CDR3 gives the full variable domain: DVKVTQSSRYLVKRTGEKVFLECVQDMDHENMFWYRQDPGLGLRLIYFSYDVKMKEKGDIPEGYSVSREKKERFSLILESASTNQTSMYLCASSTGNSYNEQFFGPGTRLTVL.

This clonotype was seen only once. V is TRBV20-1 and J is TRBJ2-7, with unresolved D. The V end lost 1 base, the J end lost 3 bases, and 7 bases lay between the germline ends. Per the germline V gene, CDR1 is DFQATT and CDR2 is SNEGSKA (reference sequence). The CDR3 is made up of 12 amino acids. DNA for the CDR3: TGCAGTGCTAGAGCTACCGACTACGAGCAGTACTTC. This sequence encodes CSARATDYEQYF.

The table lists this clonotype with many counts. The chain combines TRBV7-2 with TRBJ2-5, with 7 bases lining up with TRBD1. V was pared by 5 bases and J by 3 bases, with 3 bases of the junction left unmatched. Germline assignment: CDR1 SGHTA and CDR2 FQGNSA. The CDR3 extends over 13 amino acids. CDR3 region: CASSVTGEETQYF. CDR3 nucleotide sequence: TGTGCCAGCAGCGTAACAGGGGAAGAGACCCAGTACTTC.

Only a few counts were recorded for this clonotype. The rearrangement joins TRBV7-9 to TRBJ2-7, with D unresolved. Germline CDR1 is SEHNR and CDR2 is FQNEAQ (reference sequence). Trimming cost V 3 bases and J 5 bases, with 8 bases left between them. This CDR3 is 12 amino acids long. CDR3 protein: CASSFVGHEQYF. CDR3 nucleotide sequence: TGTGCCAGCAGCTTTGTAGGGCACGAGCAGTACTTC. Full variable domain (outside the CDR3, taken from reference TRBV7-9 and TRBJ2-7): DTGVSQNPRHKITKRGQNVTFRCDPISEHNRLYWYRQTLGQGPEFLTYFQNEAQLEKSRLLSDRFSAERPKGSFSTLEIQRTEQGDSAMYLCASSFVGHEQYFGPGTRLTVT.

The chain uses TRBV28 and TRBJ2-7; 10 bases map to TRBD1. With V trimmed by 6 bases and J by 7 bases, 15 bases remained unmatched. Germline assignment: CDR1 MDHEN and CDR2 SYDVKM. This CDR3 region has 16 residues. CDR3 nucleotide sequence: TGTGCCAGCAGCCCCCGGATGGGGACAGGGGTGTGGGAGCAGTACTTC. Translation: CASSPRMGTGVWEQYF. Complete variable domain (other parts from reference TRBV28 and TRBJ2-7): DVKVTQSSRYLVKRTGEKVFLECVQDMDHENMFWYRQDPGLGLRLIYFSYDVKMKEKGDIPEGYSVSREKKERFSLILESASTNQTSMYLCASSPRMGTGVWEQYFGPGTRLTVT.

This clonotype was counted many times. V gene TRBV19 combines with J gene TRBJ2-7, with unresolved D. The CDR3 extends over 14 amino acids. Germline-derived CDR1 and CDR2 are LNHDA and SQIVND (reference sequence). The V end lost 5 bases, the J end lost 2 bases, and 13 bases lay between the germline ends. The CDR3 loop is CASSFRTSTYEQYF. The CDR3 DNA reads as TGTGCCAGTAGTTTCCGGACGAGTACCTACGAGCAGTACTTC. Based on the CDR3 plus reference TRBV19 and TRBJ2-7, the full variable domain is DGGITQSPKYLFRKEGQNVTLSCEQNLNHDAMYWYRQDPGQGLRLIYYSQIVNDFQKGDIAEGYSVSREKKESFPLTVTSAQKNPTAFYLCASSFRTSTYEQYFGPGTRLTVT.